Listed below are T cell receptor beta chains from one sample, sequenced in a study of response to subunit inactivated influenza vaccine. MiXCR was run by TCRdb on the RT-PCR reads, yielding one entry per CDR3 protein. The data contain approximately 310,000 distinct CDR3 sequences, 20% to 25% of them seen just once; the ten biggest clones take up roughly 10%. The sample in question was PBMCs from blood, obtained about 19 months after vaccination. Every receptor here comes from a man in his fifties or sixties who received an inactivated influenza vaccine. Both conserved end residues are part of each CDR3. A D gene is named only where the DNA matches it firmly. Clone size is stated in some rows and not others, as once, few, many or a class when expanded.

clone_size: once
v_call: TRBV6-5
j_call: TRBJ2-3
d_call: NA
cdr3_aa: CASSYFQGRTDTQYF
cdr3_nt: TGTGCCAGCAGTTACTTTCAGGGGCGAACAGATACGCAGTATTTT

clone_size: NA
v_call: TRBV7-2
j_call: TRBJ2-3
d_call: NA
cdr3_aa: CASSLAKSQYF
cdr3_nt: TGTGCCAGCAGCTTAGCCAAGTCGCAGTATTTT

clone_size: few
v_call: TRBV12-3/TRBV12-4
j_call: TRBJ2-1
d_call: TRBD1
cdr3_aa: CASTHPGTGWNEQFF
cdr3_nt: TGTGCCAGCACTCACCCGGGGACAGGGTGGAATGAGCAGTTCTTC

clone_size: NA
v_call: TRBV28
j_call: TRBJ1-5
d_call: TRBD1
cdr3_aa: CASTPGGYGNQPQHF
cdr3_nt: TGTGCCAGCACCCCAGGGGGGTATGGCAATCAGCCCCAGCATTTT

clone_size: NA
v_call: TRBV2
j_call: TRBJ1-6
d_call: NA
cdr3_aa: CASSGKRGDNSPLHF
cdr3_nt: TGTGCCAGCAGTGGGAAAAGAGGGGATAATTCACCCCTCCACTTT

clone_size: many
v_call: TRBV12-3/TRBV12-4
j_call: TRBJ1-1
d_call: NA
cdr3_aa: CATIQWGLNTEAFF
cdr3_nt: TGTGCCACCATTCAATGGGGGTTGAACACTGAAGCTTTCTTT

clone_size: NA
v_call: TRBV5-1
j_call: TRBJ2-2
d_call: NA
cdr3_aa: CASSLERTGELFF
cdr3_nt: TGCGCCAGCAGCTTGGAACGCACCGGGGAGCTGTTTTTT

clone_size: few
v_call: TRBV10-3
j_call: TRBJ1-6
d_call: TRBD1
cdr3_aa: CAISAQGARNSPLHF
cdr3_nt: TGTGCCATCAGTGCCCAGGGGGCAAGGAATTCACCCCTCCACTTT

clone_size: few
v_call: TRBV20-1
j_call: TRBJ2-3
d_call: NA
cdr3_aa: CSARSREGTDTQYF
cdr3_nt: TGCAGTGCTAGGTCCAGAGAGGGCACAGATACGCAGTATTTT

clone_size: NA
v_call: TRBV19
j_call: TRBJ1-5
d_call: NA
cdr3_aa: CASNRGPYSNQPQHF
cdr3_nt: TGTGCCAGTAACCGCGGGCCCTATAGCAATCAGCCCCAGCATTTT

clone_size: NA
v_call: TRBV20-1
j_call: TRBJ1-5
d_call: NA
cdr3_aa: CSARVGSSNQLQHF
cdr3_nt: TGCAGTGCTAGAGTAGGGTCTAGCAATCAGCTCCAGCATTTT

clone_size: few
v_call: TRBV7-2
j_call: TRBJ1-2
d_call: TRBD1
cdr3_aa: CASSLAGQGTYGYTF
cdr3_nt: TGTGCCAGCAGCTTAGCCGGACAGGGGACCTATGGCTACACCTTC

clone_size: many
v_call: TRBV20-1
j_call: TRBJ2-5
d_call: TRBD1
cdr3_aa: CSARTRDSQETQYF
cdr3_nt: TGCAGTGCTAGGACTCGGGACAGCCAAGAGACCCAGTACTTC

clone_size: NA
v_call: TRBV20-1
j_call: TRBJ2-1
d_call: NA
cdr3_aa: CSASGRLASYNEQFF
cdr3_nt: TGCAGTGCTAGCGGTCGGCTAGCGTCCTACAATGAGCAGTTCTTC

clone_size: NA
v_call: TRBV19
j_call: TRBJ1-1
d_call: NA
cdr3_aa: CASSPVWGIQNTEAFF
cdr3_nt: TGTGCCAGTAGTCCCGTCTGGGGAATCCAGAACACTGAAGCTTTCTTT

clone_size: NA
v_call: TRBV28
j_call: TRBJ2-7
d_call: TRBD1
cdr3_aa: CASSHGTGRTYEQYF
cdr3_nt: TGTGCCAGCAGTCACGGGACAGGGAGAACCTACGAGCAGTACTTC

clone_size: few
v_call: TRBV10-3
j_call: TRBJ1-2
d_call: NA
cdr3_aa: CAISAGEGGYTF
cdr3_nt: TGTGCCATCAGCGCAGGGGAGGGCGGCTACACCTTC

clone_size: once
v_call: TRBV29-1
j_call: TRBJ2-1
d_call: TRBD2
cdr3_aa: CSARASGGYNEQFF
cdr3_nt: TGCAGCGCGAGGGCTAGCGGGGGGTACAATGAGCAGTTCTTC

clone_size: NA
v_call: TRBV2
j_call: TRBJ2-7
d_call: NA
cdr3_aa: CASLIRGAYEQYF
cdr3_nt: TGTGCCAGCCTTATAAGGGGGGCCTACGAGCAGTACTTC

clone_size: NA
v_call: TRBV28
j_call: TRBJ2-7
d_call: NA
cdr3_aa: CASSLMAGTEQYF
cdr3_nt: TGTGCCAGCAGTTTAATGGCGGGAACCGAGCAGTACTTC

clone_size: NA
v_call: TRBV28
j_call: TRBJ2-5
d_call: TRBD1
cdr3_aa: CASSSFFGQGGETQYF
cdr3_nt: TGTGCCAGCAGTAGTTTTTTCGGACAGGGAGGAGAGACCCAGTACTTC

clone_size: NA
v_call: TRBV3-1
j_call: TRBJ2-1
d_call: NA
cdr3_aa: CASSPGGRSYNEQFF
cdr3_nt: TGTGCCAGCAGCCCCGGGGGCCGCTCCTACAATGAGCAGTTCTTC

clone_size: NA
v_call: TRBV29-1
j_call: TRBJ2-7
d_call: NA
cdr3_aa: CSARDSFLPEQYF
cdr3_nt: TGCAGCGCGCGGGACAGCTTCCTTCCCGAGCAGTACTTC

clone_size: NA
v_call: TRBV12-3/TRBV12-4
j_call: TRBJ1-2
d_call: NA
cdr3_aa: CASSFADMYGYTF
cdr3_nt: TGTGCCAGCAGTTTCGCCGACATGTATGGCTACACCTTC

clone_size: few
v_call: TRBV29-1
j_call: TRBJ2-2
d_call: TRBD1
cdr3_aa: CSVEMGIRDRVARGDTGELFF
cdr3_nt: TGCAGCGTTGAAATGGGGATTCGGGACAGGGTCGCCCGAGGGGACACCGGGGAGCTGTTTTTT

clone_size: NA
v_call: TRBV11-2
j_call: TRBJ2-1
d_call: TRBD2
cdr3_aa: CASSPGLADPYNEQFF
cdr3_nt: TGTGCCAGCAGCCCGGGACTAGCAGACCCCTACAATGAGCAGTTCTTC

clone_size: NA
v_call: TRBV28
j_call: TRBJ1-2
d_call: TRBD1
cdr3_aa: CASREGPGQGSSYGYTF
cdr3_nt: TGTGCCAGCAGGGAGGGGCCCGGACAGGGGAGTTCCTATGGCTACACCTTC

clone_size: NA
v_call: TRBV12-3/TRBV12-4
j_call: TRBJ2-2
d_call: TRBD1
cdr3_aa: CASSTTGAPGQTGELFF
cdr3_nt: TGTGCCAGCAGTACAACAGGGGCCCCTGGCCAAACCGGGGAGCTGTTTTTT

clone_size: many
v_call: TRBV29-1
j_call: TRBJ1-1
d_call: TRBD1
cdr3_aa: CSGVSGAGGTEAFF
cdr3_nt: TGCAGCGGGGTCTCCGGGGCAGGGGGCACTGAAGCTTTCTTT

clone_size: few
v_call: TRBV7-9
j_call: TRBJ1-1
d_call: NA
cdr3_aa: CASRLPVRTEAFF
cdr3_nt: TGTGCCAGCCGTCTCCCGGTTCGAACTGAAGCTTTCTTT

clone_size: many
v_call: TRBV25-1
j_call: TRBJ1-3
d_call: NA
cdr3_aa: CASNAAGFGNTIYF
cdr3_nt: TGTGCCAGCAATGCGGCGGGGTTTGGAAACACCATATATTTT

clone_size: few
v_call: TRBV30
j_call: TRBJ2-2
d_call: NA
cdr3_aa: CAWSAGAITGELFF
cdr3_nt: TGTGCCTGGAGTGCCGGGGCGATCACCGGGGAGCTGTTTTTT